This T cell receptor beta chain was obtained from a study of Graves' ophthalmopathy and Graves' hyperthyroidism. Using RNA transcripts, the TCR beta CDR3 regions were amplified. In the first round, RT-PCR was carried out with HTBI primers, and a multiplex PCR formed the second round. MiXCR, applied by TCRdb to the multiplex PCR reads, yields one record per CDR3 protein. The table has 500,000 to 800,000 distinct CDR3 sequences, just over 40% seen once; the top ten hold around 3%. The study, taken as a whole, reports: Among expanded thyroid clonotypes above 0.001 frequency, most also occurred in blood.

With V trimmed by 4 bases and J by 11 bases, 6 bases remained unmatched. This CDR3 contains 13 residues. Germline V gives CDR1 MGHDK, CDR2 SYGVNS. This clonotype was found a few times. Its antigen is not known. The TCR originated in an adult man with Graves' ophthalmopathy. This chain joins TRBV25-1 and TRBJ2-3, with TRBD2 matching over 10 bases. Material for sequencing was peripheral blood. CDR3 in DNA: TGTGCCAGCAGTGGAGTAGCGGGGGGAGGGCAGTATTTT. Its protein product is CASSGVAGGGQYF.